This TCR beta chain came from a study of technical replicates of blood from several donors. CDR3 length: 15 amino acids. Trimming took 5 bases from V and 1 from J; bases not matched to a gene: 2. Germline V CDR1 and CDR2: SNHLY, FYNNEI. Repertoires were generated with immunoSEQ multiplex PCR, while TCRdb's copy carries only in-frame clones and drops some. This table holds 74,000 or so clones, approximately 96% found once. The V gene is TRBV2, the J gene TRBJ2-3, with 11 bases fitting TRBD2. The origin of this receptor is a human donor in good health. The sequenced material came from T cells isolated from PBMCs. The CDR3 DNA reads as TGTGCCAGCAGTAAACTAGCGGGAGGCACAGATACGCAGTATTTT. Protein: CASSKLAGGTDTQYF.